This is a list of T cell receptor beta chains from one sample in a study of Ad26.COV2.S vaccination and SARS-CoV-2 variants. Measured with immunoSEQ multiplex PCR; TCRdb has only the in-frame clones, and not every one. The data contain over 400,000 clones, around 93% of them singletons. Sequences were derived from peripheral blood, sampled in a trial of Ad26.COV2.S vaccine versus placebo. The receptors stem from a person aged 18-60 years who received the Ad26.COV2.S COVID-19 vaccine or a placebo. Each CDR3 is given with its conserved first and last residue. Fields, in order: clone size, V gene, J gene, D gene, CDR3 protein, CDR3 DNA. The D gene is left open where the match is weak. Not every row has a clone size; where given, it reads once, few, many or a size class.

size: -
V: TRBV19
J: TRBJ2-7
D: TRBD2
CDR3: CASSPGGSYEQYF
DNA: TGTGCCAGTAGTCCGGGGGGCTCCTACGAGCAGTACTTC

size: -
V: TRBV6-1
J: TRBJ1-3
D: -
CDR3: CASSETGNTIYF
DNA: TGTGCCAGCAGTGAGACTGGAAACACCATATATTTT

size: -
V: TRBV28
J: TRBJ1-1
D: TRBD1
CDR3: CASSYRGRTAAFF
DNA: TGTGCCAGCAGTTACAGGGGACGGACGGCAGCTTTCTTT

size: -
V: TRBV3-1/TRBV3-2
J: TRBJ2-7
D: -
CDR3: CASSQDQGGGYEQYF
DNA: TGTGCCAGCAGCCAAGATCAGGGAGGGGGCTACGAGCAGTACTTC

size: -
V: TRBV27
J: TRBJ2-1
D: -
CDR3: CASSLDNPPYNEQFF
DNA: TGTGCCAGCAGTTTAGACAACCCGCCCTACAATGAGCAGTTCTTC

size: -
V: TRBV7-2
J: TRBJ2-5
D: -
CDR3: CASSLHYTGETQYF
DNA: TGTGCCAGCAGCCTACACTATACCGGGGAGACCCAGTACTTC

size: -
V: TRBV27
J: TRBJ2-1
D: -
CDR3: CASRIKPARGEQFF
DNA: TGTGCCAGCAGGATTAAACCGGCACGGGGTGAGCAGTTCTTC

size: -
V: TRBV4-3
J: TRBJ1-2
D: -
CDR3: CASSQELGPPARGYTF
DNA: TGCGCCAGCAGCCAAGAGTTAGGCCCCCCAGCGAGGGGCTACACCTTC

size: -
V: TRBV6-5
J: TRBJ2-3
D: -
CDR3: CASKPGHPSYTQYF
DNA: TGTGCCAGCAAGCCCGGGCACCCGTCTTATACGCAGTATTTT

size: -
V: TRBV6-5
J: TRBJ2-3
D: TRBD2
CDR3: CATYRGGSTDTQYF
DNA: TGTGCCACATACCGGGGGGGAAGCACAGATACGCAGTATTTT

size: -
V: TRBV7-6
J: TRBJ1-3
D: -
CDR3: CASSPWGPGNTIYF
DNA: TGTGCCAGCAGCCCCTGGGGGCCAGGAAACACCATATATTTT

size: -
V: TRBV3-1/TRBV3-2
J: TRBJ1-5
D: TRBD1
CDR3: CASSPQGARQPQHF
DNA: TGTGCCAGCAGCCCACAGGGGGCCCGTCAGCCCCAGCATTTT

size: -
V: TRBV18
J: TRBJ1-1
D: -
CDR3: CASSQGLEVEAFF
DNA: TGTGCCAGCTCACAAGGACTTGAGGTTGAAGCTTTCTTT

size: -
V: TRBV28
J: TRBJ2-1
D: -
CDR3: CASSPIGGVHEQFF
DNA: TGTGCCAGCAGTCCAATAGGGGGGGTCCATGAGCAGTTCTTC

size: -
V: TRBV9
J: TRBJ2-7
D: -
CDR3: CASSVEDGSYEQYF
DNA: TGTGCCAGCAGCGTAGAAGACGGATCCTACGAGCAGTACTTC

size: -
V: TRBV19
J: TRBJ2-6
D: -
CDR3: CASSMFREAGANVLTF
DNA: TGTGCCAGTAGTATGTTCAGGGAAGCTGGGGCCAACGTCCTGACTTTC

size: -
V: TRBV7-9
J: TRBJ2-1
D: TRBD2
CDR3: CASSSAGGPRNEQFF
DNA: TGTGCCAGCAGCTCAGCGGGGGGGCCTCGCAATGAGCAGTTCTTC

size: -
V: TRBV30
J: TRBJ2-2
D: -
CDR3: CAWSAHHRQLSGTGELFF
DNA: TGTGCCTGGAGTGCACATCACAGACAGTTATCGGGTACCGGGGAGCTGTTTTTT

size: -
V: TRBV28
J: TRBJ2-5
D: -
CDR3: CASSLEGRGGETQYF
DNA: TGTGCCAGCAGTTTAGAGGGCAGGGGAGGTGAGACCCAGTACTTC

size: -
V: TRBV29-1
J: TRBJ2-1
D: TRBD2
CDR3: CSTGTRDYNEQFF
DNA: TGCAGCACCGGGACTAGAGATTACAATGAGCAGTTCTTC

size: once
V: TRBV27
J: TRBJ2-3
D: -
CDR3: CASSLGLSPWTDTQYF
DNA: TGTGCCAGCAGTCTCGGACTCTCACCCTGGACAGATACGCAGTATTTT

size: -
V: TRBV7-2
J: TRBJ2-3
D: -
CDR3: CASSRREGAITDTQYF
DNA: TGTGCCAGCAGCCGTCGGGAGGGGGCCATCACAGATACGCAGTATTTT

size: -
V: TRBV5-4
J: TRBJ2-7
D: -
CDR3: CASSLALNGEQYF
DNA: TGTGCCAGCAGCTTGGCTCTCAACGGCGAGCAGTACTTC

size: -
V: TRBV2
J: TRBJ1-2
D: TRBD1
CDR3: CASSRRTGEAYGYTF
DNA: TGTGCCAGCAGCCGTAGGACAGGGGAAGCCTATGGCTACACCTTC

size: -
V: TRBV9
J: TRBJ1-2
D: TRBD1
CDR3: CASSGTGQGTNYGYTF
DNA: TGTGCCAGCAGCGGGACAGGTCAAGGAACTAACTATGGCTACACCTTC

size: -
V: TRBV6-2/TRBV6-3
J: TRBJ2-7
D: TRBD1
CDR3: CASSYSGQVSSYEQYF
DNA: TGTGCCAGCAGTTACTCCGGACAGGTCAGCTCCTACGAGCAGTACTTC

size: -
V: TRBV2
J: TRBJ1-5
D: -
CDR3: CASSERENQPQHF
DNA: TGTGCCAGCAGTGAACGGGAGAATCAGCCCCAGCATTTT

size: -
V: TRBV20-1
J: TRBJ1-1
D: -
CDR3: CSARDPRGAFF
DNA: TGCAGTGCTAGAGATCCCCGCGGAGCTTTCTTT

size: -
V: TRBV6-5
J: TRBJ1-5
D: -
CDR3: CASSYGLGSNQPQHF
DNA: TGTGCCAGCAGTTACGGGCTGGGAAGCAATCAGCCCCAGCATTTT